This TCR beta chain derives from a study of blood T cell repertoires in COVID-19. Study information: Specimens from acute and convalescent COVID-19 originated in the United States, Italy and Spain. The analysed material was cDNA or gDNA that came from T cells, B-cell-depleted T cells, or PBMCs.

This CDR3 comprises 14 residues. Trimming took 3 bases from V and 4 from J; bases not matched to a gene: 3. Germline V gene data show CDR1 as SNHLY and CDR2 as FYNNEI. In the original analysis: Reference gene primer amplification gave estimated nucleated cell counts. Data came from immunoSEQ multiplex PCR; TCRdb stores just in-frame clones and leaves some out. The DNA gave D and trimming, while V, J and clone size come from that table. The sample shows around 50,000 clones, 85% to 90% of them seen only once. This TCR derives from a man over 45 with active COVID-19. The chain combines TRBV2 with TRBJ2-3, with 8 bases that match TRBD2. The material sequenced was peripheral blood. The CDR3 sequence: CASSEERESDTQYF. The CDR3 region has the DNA TGTGCCAGCAGTGAGGAGCGGGAGTCAGATACGCAGTATTTT.